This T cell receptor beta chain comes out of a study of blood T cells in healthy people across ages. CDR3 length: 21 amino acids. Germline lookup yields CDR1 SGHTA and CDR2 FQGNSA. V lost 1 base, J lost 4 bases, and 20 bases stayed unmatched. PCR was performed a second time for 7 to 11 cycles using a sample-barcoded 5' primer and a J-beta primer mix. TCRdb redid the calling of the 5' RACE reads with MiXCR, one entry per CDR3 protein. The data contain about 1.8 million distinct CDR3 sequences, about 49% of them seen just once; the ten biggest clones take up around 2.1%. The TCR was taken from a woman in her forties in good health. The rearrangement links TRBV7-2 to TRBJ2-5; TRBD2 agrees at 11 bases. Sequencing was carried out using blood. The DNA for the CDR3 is TGTGCCAGCAGCTTAGTGCCGGGACTAGCGGATCCAACCTCCCGGGGAGAGACCCAGTACTTC. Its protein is CASSLVPGLADPTSRGETQYF.